The source of this T cell receptor (beta chain) is a study of monozygotic twins with inflammatory bowel disease. This CDR3 region has 12 residues. Germline CDR1 is SGHRS and CDR2 is YFSETQ. Via template switching, UMIs carrying a 6-nucleotide sample barcode were introduced. TCRdb reprocessed the 5' RACE reads, keeping one entry per CDR3 protein, no DNA. The table lists about 440,000 distinct CDR3 sequences, with about 2.3% in the top ten. The clonotype originates from a human donor with ulcerative colitis or Crohn's disease, or a healthy co-twin of an affected twin (not recorded which). The sequenced material came from blood. The genes are TRBV5-1 and TRBJ1-1. CDR3: CASSLVGTEAFF.